This record covers a single T cell receptor beta chain. The data derive from a study of blood T cell repertoires in COVID-19. Only in-frame clones appear in the TCRdb table, and some are missing; sequencing was by immunoSEQ multiplex PCR. The profile shows about 110,000 clones, around 64% of them singletons. Germline V CDR1 and CDR2: KGHDR, SFDVKD. This CDR3 has 16 residues. Trimming removed 2 bases at V and 4 bases at J, with 15 bases between. The sample consisted of peripheral blood. The TCR comes from a woman aged 35 to 49 with acute or convalescent COVID-19. The V call is TRBV24-1, the J call TRBJ2-3; the D gene is possibly TRBD2 (5 bases). The CDR3 loop is CATSDSGTGDPDTQYF. The DNA of the CDR3 is TGTGCCACCAGTGATTCCGGAACCGGGGATCCAGATACGCAGTATTTT.